This TCR beta chain was documented in a study of PD-L1 blockade in urothelial cancer. Study at large: Analysis of blood occurred 3 weeks (second dose) and 6 weeks after treatment start.

TCRdb keeps only in-frame clones here, not all; method: immunoSEQ multiplex PCR. Of tens of thousands of clones in the sample, 88% were seen once. Germline CDR1 and CDR2: MNHEY and SMNVEV (reference sequence). CDR3 length: 16 residues. J gave up 2 bases and V 4 bases, and 10 bases lay outside the gene matches. This chain connects TRBV27 to TRBJ2-7, with 8 nucleotides matching TRBD1. This material consisted of PBMCs, taken around atezolizumab (anti-PD-L1) treatment. This clonotype was sampled from a man between 45 and 60 years old with urothelial cancer. The CDR3 spells CASSSPLGQGTYEQYF. CDR3 coding DNA: TGTGCCAGCAGTTCCCCTCTAGGACAGGGAACCTACGAGCAGTACTTC.